Described below is a single TCR beta chain sequence and its context. Its target is not known. This sample is drawn from a study of beta chain features in type 1 diabetes. Study-level points and caveats: The cDNA sequencing approach could over-represent high-TCR-expressing cells. Patients with type 1 diabetes carried fewer insertions and had more deletions at their VDJ junctions. Moderately but significantly shorter TCRB CDR3s were found in Type 1 diabetes patients in all four CD4+ subsets.

CDR1 is MNHEY, CDR2 SVGAGI, per germline. This CDR3 comprises 15 residues. V lost 6 bases, J lost 0 bases, and 5 bases stayed unmatched. All of the isolated RNA was reverse transcribed, so expressed TCRB transcripts were sequenced. The assay was immunoSEQ multiplex PCR, and TCRdb's table has in-frame clones only and misses some. The table has over 650,000 clones, more than 13% seen once; the top ten hold roughly 0.04%. Central memory, naive, regulatory and stem cell-like memory CD4+ cells were sorted by CD45RO/CCR7/CD25/CD127/CD95/CD27. This TCR came from a man aged 18 to 30 with type 1 diabetes. The chain couples TRBV6-5 to TRBJ2-3, with 8 bases that match TRBD1. Sequences were obtained from naive CD4+ T cells from blood. CDR3 amino acids: CASSLDRGSTDTQYF. The CDR3 bases are TGTGCCAGCAGCCTCGACAGGGGAAGCACAGATACGCAGTATTTT.